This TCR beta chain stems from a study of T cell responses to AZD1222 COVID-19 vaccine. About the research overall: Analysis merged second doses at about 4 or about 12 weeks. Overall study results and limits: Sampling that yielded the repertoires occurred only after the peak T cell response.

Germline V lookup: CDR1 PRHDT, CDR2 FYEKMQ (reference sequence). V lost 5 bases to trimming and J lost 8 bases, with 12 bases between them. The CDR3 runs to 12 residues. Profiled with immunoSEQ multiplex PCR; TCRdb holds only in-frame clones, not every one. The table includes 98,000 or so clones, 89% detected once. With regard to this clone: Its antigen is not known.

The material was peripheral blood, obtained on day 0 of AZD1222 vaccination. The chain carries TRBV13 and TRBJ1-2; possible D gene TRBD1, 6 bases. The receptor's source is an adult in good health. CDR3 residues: CASSVRQAGYTF. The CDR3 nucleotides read TGTGCCAGCAGCGTCCGACAGGCCGGCTACACCTTC.